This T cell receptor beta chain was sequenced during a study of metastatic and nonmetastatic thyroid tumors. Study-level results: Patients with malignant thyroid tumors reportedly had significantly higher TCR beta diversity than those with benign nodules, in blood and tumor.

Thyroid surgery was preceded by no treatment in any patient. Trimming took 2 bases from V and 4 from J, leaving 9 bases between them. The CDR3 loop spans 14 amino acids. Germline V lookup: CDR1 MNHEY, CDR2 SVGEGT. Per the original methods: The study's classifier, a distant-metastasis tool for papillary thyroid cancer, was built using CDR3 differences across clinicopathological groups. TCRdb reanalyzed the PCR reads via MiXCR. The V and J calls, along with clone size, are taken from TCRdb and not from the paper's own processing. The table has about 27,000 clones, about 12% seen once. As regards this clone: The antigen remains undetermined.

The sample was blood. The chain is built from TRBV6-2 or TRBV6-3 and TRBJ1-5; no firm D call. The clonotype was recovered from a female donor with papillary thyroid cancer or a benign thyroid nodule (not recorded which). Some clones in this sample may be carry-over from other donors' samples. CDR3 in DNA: TGTGCCAGCAGTTACACATCTTCAAATCAGCCCCAGCATTTT. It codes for CASSYTSSNQPQHF.